This TCR beta chain was captured in a study of vaccination effects on CD4 cells after COVID-19. Study background: The cohort was immunized with two doses of either the BNT162b2 or mRNA-1273 vaccine.

Note on this clone: Its antigen is unidentified.

CDR3 length: 17 amino acids. Germline V gene data show CDR1 as SGHDT and CDR2 as YYEEEE. J was trimmed by 10 bases and V by 0 bases; bases with no gene match: 13. General study points: Nearly all vaccine-induced clones in healthy recipients recognized only SARS-CoV-2.

ViraFEST assay sequencing came after antigen-specific CD4+ T cells were expanded with viral peptide pools. Culture lasted roughly eleven days before CD4+ T cell isolation. Vaccine recipients had no previous SARS-CoV-2 infection; their nucleocapsid antibodies were negative. Wells of a few million PBMC each were grown with 10 IU/ml IL-2 and about 9.7 ug/ml peptides. Cultures had half their medium replaced with IL-2 medium on days 3 and 7. The method was immunoSEQ multiplex PCR; TCRdb's version includes in-frame clones alone and lacks a portion of them. Among more than 20,000 clones listed, 74% were seen once.

Sequencing was performed on CD4+ T cells from PBMCs cultured with SARS-CoV-2 spike peptides, taken before COVID-19 vaccination. The clonotype originates from a human donor who received a COVID-19 vaccine. The genes are TRBV5-6 and TRBJ2-1; TRBD1 agrees at 10 bases. The CDR3 loop is CASSLANRDRGFWEQFF. The DNA of the CDR3 is TGTGCCAGCAGCTTGGCCAATAGGGACAGGGGTTTCTGGGAGCAGTTCTTC.